Listed here are 13 T cell receptor beta chains from one sample, sequenced in a study of T cell changes during pregnancy in multiple sclerosis. The repertoire was sequenced with immunoSEQ multiplex PCR; TCRdb's copy has only in-frame clones and lacks some. The table records about 17,000 clones, 88% of them present only once. Sequences were derived from CD8+ T cells from peripheral blood mononuclear cells, sampled after pregnancy. Receptors were obtained from a female donor in good health, enrolled as a control in a pregnancy study.

The chain recombines TRBV5-1 with TRBJ2-4, with 7 nucleotides matching TRBD1. CDR1 and CDR2 (germline): SGHRS, YFSETQ. The CDR3 consists of 17 residues. V lost 0 bases, J lost 0 bases, and 6 bases stayed unmatched. CDR3 nucleotide sequence: TGCGCCAGCAGCTTGGGGGACAGAACCTTAGCCAAAAACATTCAGTACTTC. It translates to CASSLGDRTLAKNIQYF.

The rearrangement joins TRBV18 to TRBJ1-1; D may be TRBD1 (6 bases). This CDR3 comprises 15 residues. V shed 0 bases and J shed 8 bases, with 16 bases lying between them. Per the germline V gene, CDR1 is KGHSH and CDR2 is LQKENI. The CDR3 sequence: CASSPPPDRVEEAFF. For the CDR3, the DNA is TGTGCCAGCTCACCACCCCCGGACAGAGTAGAAGAAGCTTTCTTT.

The chain combines TRBV4-2 with TRBJ2-2; D is perhaps TRBD2 (7 bases). Trimming shortened V by 8 bases and J by 7 bases, and 11 bases separated the two germline ends. Germline loops: CDR1 LGHNA, CDR2 YNFKEQ. The CDR3 consists of 12 residues. CDR3 residues: CASRGAVGELFF. The DNA for the CDR3 is TGTGCCAGCCGGGGGGCGGTCGGGGAGCTGTTTTTT.

CDR3 amino acids: CASSTPGRGREAFF. The CDR3 DNA reads as TGTGCCAGCAGTACCCCCGGCAGGGGGCGTGAAGCTTTCTTT. The J gene is TRBJ1-1, the V gene TRBV27; 8 bases align to TRBD1. V was clipped by 5 bases and J by 7 bases; unmatched bases: 9. The CDR3 runs 14 residues. CDR1 and CDR2 from the germline V gene are MNHEY and SMNVEV (reference sequence).

The V and J genes are TRBV7-2 and TRBJ2-2; D is ambiguous. The CDR3 has 17 residues. Trimming removed 3 bases from V and 7 bases from J, with 21 bases in between. Germline CDR1 is SGHTA and CDR2 is FQGNSA. The CDR3 coding sequence is TGTGCCAGCAGCTTTAAGATCCGCCCCACCCAGGACGGGGAGCTGTTTTTT. Its translation: CASSFKIRPTQDGELFF.

This chain joins TRBV2 and TRBJ2-1; 10 positions agree with TRBD2. Germline CDR1 and CDR2: SNHLY and FYNNEI. This CDR3 has 16 amino acids. After removal of 4 bases from V and 0 bases from J, the junction contained 3 bases not matched to a gene. CDR3 residues: CASSGGLADSYNEQFF. The CDR3 DNA sequence: TGTGCCAGCAGTGGCGGACTAGCGGACTCCTACAATGAGCAGTTCTTC. Together with reference TRBV2 and TRBJ2-1, the CDR3 gives the full variable domain: EPEVTQTPSHQVTQMGQEVILRCVPISNHLYFYWYRQILGQKVEFLVSFYNNEISEKSEIFDDQFSVERPDGSNFTLKIRSTKLEDSAMYFCASSGGLADSYNEQFFGPGTRLTVL.

V gene TRBV11-2 combines with J gene TRBJ2-7, with 8 bases that match TRBD2. The V segment lost 1 base and the J segment 2 bases; nucleotides outside the gene matches: 7. Germline V CDR1 and CDR2: SGHAT, FQNNGV. CDR3 length: 16 residues. CDR3 nucleotide sequence: TGTGCCAGCAGCTTAGTCCCGGGAGGGAATCCCTACGAGCAGTACTTC. Protein: CASSLVPGGNPYEQYF.

This chain links TRBV7-6 with TRBJ1-1, with 8 bases aligning to TRBD1. The CDR3 runs to 18 residues. Per germline, CDR1 SGHVS and CDR2 FNYEAQ. The trim removed 5 bases at V and 1 base at J, leaving 15 bases unmatched. The CDR3 DNA reads TGTGCCAGCAGCCCCGGACAGGGTAGCCCTCTTCCGAACACTGAAGCTTTCTTT. Translating gives CASSPGQGSPLPNTEAFF.

The V and J genes are TRBV5-1 and TRBJ2-1; 8 positions match TRBD2. CDR3 length: 13 amino acids. Germline trimming cut 2 bases from V and 8 bases from J; bases unmatched to any gene: 3. Germline V CDR1 and CDR2: SGHRS, YFSETQ. CDR3 sequence (DNA): TGCGCCAGCAGCTTCGGGAGGGCGGATGAGCAGTTCTTC. Its translation is CASSFGRADEQFF.

The chain employs TRBV19 and TRBJ2-1, with 7 bases that match TRBD1. J gave up 7 bases and V 2 bases, and 8 bases lay outside the gene matches. Germline CDR1 reads LNHDA; CDR2 reads SQIVND (reference sequence). CDR3 size: 15 residues. CDR3 DNA: TGTGCCAGTAGTATATATGACAGGGTTTTTAATGAGCAGTTCTTC. The encoded protein is CASSIYDRVFNEQFF.

The chain employs TRBV27 and TRBJ1-1; TRBD1 matches 10 bases. The V gene's germline CDR1 is MNHEY and CDR2 SMNVEV (reference sequence). V dropped 5 bases and J dropped 4; count of bases not matched to a gene: 7. The CDR3 is made up of 15 amino acids. CDR3 sequence reads: CASSALTGGGTEAFF. In DNA, the CDR3 is TGTGCCAGCAGTGCCCTGACAGGGGGCGGCACTGAAGCTTTCTTT.

This clone has a single count. V usage is TRBV19 and J usage is TRBJ2-2, with no clear D. CDR1 is LNHDA and CDR2 is SQIVND in the germline V gene (reference sequence). CDR3 length equals 11 residues. V lost 7 bases to trimming and J lost 5 bases, with 5 bases between them. In nucleotides, the CDR3 is TGTGCCAGTACCCAGACCGGGGAGCTGTTTTTT. This gives the protein CASTQTGELFF.

The rearrangement links TRBV29-1 to TRBJ2-1; D is ambiguous. This CDR3 has 13 amino acids. Trimming took off 2 bases at V and 6 bases at J, with 11 bases between the two ends. The germline gives CDR1 SQVTM, CDR2 ANQGSEA. CDR3 amino acids: CSVEFFSINEQFF. CDR3 DNA: TGCAGCGTTGAATTTTTTAGCATCAATGAGCAGTTCTTC.